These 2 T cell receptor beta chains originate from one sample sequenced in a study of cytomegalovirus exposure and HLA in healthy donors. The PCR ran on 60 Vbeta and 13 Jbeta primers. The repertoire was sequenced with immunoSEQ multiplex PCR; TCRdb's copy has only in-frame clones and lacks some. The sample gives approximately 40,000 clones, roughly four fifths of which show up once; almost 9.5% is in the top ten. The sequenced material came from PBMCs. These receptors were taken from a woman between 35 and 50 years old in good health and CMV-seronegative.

CDR3 coding DNA: TGCGCCAGCAGGACAGACCTCTCCTACAATGAGCAGTTCTTC. It codes for CASRTDLSYNEQFF. The rearrangement joins TRBV5-1 to TRBJ2-1, with TRBD1 as a possible D gene (5 bases). V was pared by 5 bases and J by 0 bases, with 9 bases between. Looked up from germline, CDR1 is SGHRS and CDR2 is YFSETQ. This CDR3 is built from 14 residues.

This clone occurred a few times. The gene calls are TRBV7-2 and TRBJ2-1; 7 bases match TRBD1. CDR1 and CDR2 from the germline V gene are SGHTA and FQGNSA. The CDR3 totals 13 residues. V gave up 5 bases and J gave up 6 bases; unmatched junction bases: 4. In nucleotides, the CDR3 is TGTGCCAGCAGCCAGGGGGTCTCCAATGAGCAGTTCTTC. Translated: CASSQGVSNEQFF.